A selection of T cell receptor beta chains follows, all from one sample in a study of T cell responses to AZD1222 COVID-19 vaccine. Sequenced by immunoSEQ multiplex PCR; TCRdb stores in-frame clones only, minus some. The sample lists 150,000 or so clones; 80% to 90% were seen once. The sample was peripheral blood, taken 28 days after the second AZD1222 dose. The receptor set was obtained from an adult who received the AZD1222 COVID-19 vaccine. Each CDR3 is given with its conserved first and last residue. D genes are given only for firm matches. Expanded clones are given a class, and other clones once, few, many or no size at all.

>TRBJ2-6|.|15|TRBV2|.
CASTSHNSGANVLTF
TGTGCCAGCACGAGTCACAACTCTGGGGCCAACGTCCTGACTTTC
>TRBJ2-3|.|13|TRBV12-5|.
CASGLHSTDTQYF
TGTGCTAGTGGTTTACACAGCACAGATACGCAGTATTTT
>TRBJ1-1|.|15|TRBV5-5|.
CASSLAEVANTEAFF
TGTGCCAGCAGCTTGGCTGAGGTGGCGAACACTGAAGCTTTCTTT
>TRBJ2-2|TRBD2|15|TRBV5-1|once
CASSLAVPDTGELFF
TGCGCCAGCAGCCTAGCGGTCCCCGACACCGGGGAGCTGTTTTTT
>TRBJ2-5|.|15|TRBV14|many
CASSRRSGAQETQYF
TGTGCCAGCAGCCGGAGATCGGGGGCCCAAGAGACCCAGTACTTC
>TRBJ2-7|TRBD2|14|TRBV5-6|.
CASSLAGGRNEQYF
TGTGCCAGCAGCCTAGCGGGAGGGCGAAACGAGCAGTACTTC
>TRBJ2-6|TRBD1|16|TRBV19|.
CASSTGVRAGANVLTF
TGTGCCAGTTCCACAGGGGTGAGGGCTGGGGCCAACGTCCTGACTTTC
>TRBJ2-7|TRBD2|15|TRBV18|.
CASSLLAGVNSEQYF
TGTGCCAGCTCACTTCTAGCGGGAGTTAACTCCGAGCAGTACTTC
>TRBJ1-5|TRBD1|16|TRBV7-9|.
CASSLATGLGNQPQHF
TGTGCCAGCAGCTTAGCGACAGGGTTGGGCAATCAGCCCCAGCATTTT
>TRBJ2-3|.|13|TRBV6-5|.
CATRHPPTDTQYF
TGTGCTACCCGTCACCCCCCAACAGATACGCAGTATTTT
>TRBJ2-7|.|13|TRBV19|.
CASSTSPSYEQYF
TGTGCCAGTAGTACGTCCCCCTCCTACGAGCAGTACTTC
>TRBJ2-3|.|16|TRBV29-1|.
CSVEGLFDGGADTQYF
TGCAGCGTTGAAGGTCTATTCGACGGGGGCGCAGATACGCAGTATTTT
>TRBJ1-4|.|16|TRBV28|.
CASSLGGGRPNEKLFF
TGTGCCAGCAGTTTAGGAGGAGGGAGGCCTAATGAAAAACTGTTTTTT
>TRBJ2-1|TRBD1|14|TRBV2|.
CALTRQGAYNEQFF
TGTGCCTTAACGAGACAGGGGGCTTACAATGAGCAGTTCTTC
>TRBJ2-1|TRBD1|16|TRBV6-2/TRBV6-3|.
CASSDLDRGAYNEQFF
TGTGCCAGCAGTGACCTCGACAGGGGCGCCTACAATGAGCAGTTCTTC
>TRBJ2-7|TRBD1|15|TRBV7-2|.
CASSLSQGVPSEQYF
TGTGCCAGCAGCTTATCCCAGGGGGTCCCGTCGGAGCAGTACTTC
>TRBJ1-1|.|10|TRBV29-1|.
CSVWTSGAFF
TGCAGCGTCTGGACATCCGGCGCTTTCTTT
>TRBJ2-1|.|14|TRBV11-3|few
CASSLTPSYNEQFF
TGTGCCAGCAGCTTAACCCCATCCTACAATGAGCAGTTCTTC
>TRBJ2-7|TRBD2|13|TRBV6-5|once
CASSGRAGYEQYF
TGTGCCAGCAGCGGGAGGGCCGGGTACGAGCAGTACTTC
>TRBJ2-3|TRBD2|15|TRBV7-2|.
CASSLELAGLDTQYF
TGTGCCAGCAGCTTAGAACTAGCGGGACTAGATACGCAGTATTTT
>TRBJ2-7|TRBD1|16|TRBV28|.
CASSFYRDRYSYEQYF
TGTGCCAGCAGTTTTTACCGGGACAGATATTCCTACGAGCAGTACTTC
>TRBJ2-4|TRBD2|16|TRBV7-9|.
CASSIGTSGRKNIQYF
TGTGCCAGCAGCATTGGCACTAGCGGGAGAAAAAACATTCAGTACTTC
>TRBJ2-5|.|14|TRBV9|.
CASSVDEGRETQYF
TGTGCCAGCAGCGTAGATGAGGGCAGGGAGACCCAGTACTTC
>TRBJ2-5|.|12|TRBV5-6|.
CASSRAKETQYF
TGTGCCAGCAGCCGAGCTAAGGAGACCCAGTACTTC
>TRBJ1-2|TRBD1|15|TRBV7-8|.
CASSIYMEGGAGYTF
TGTGCCAGCAGCATCTACATGGAAGGGGGCGCGGGCTACACCTTC
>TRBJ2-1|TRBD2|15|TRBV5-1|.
CASSATSDGNNEQFF
TGCGCCAGCAGCGCGACTAGCGATGGAAACAATGAGCAGTTCTTC
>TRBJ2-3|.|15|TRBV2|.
CASKDASGRPDTQYF
TGTGCCAGCAAAGACGCGTCAGGGCGACCAGATACGCAGTATTTT
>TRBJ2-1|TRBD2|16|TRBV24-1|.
CATSDPGTSAYNEQFF
TGTGCCACCAGTGACCCCGGGACTAGTGCCTACAATGAGCAGTTCTTC
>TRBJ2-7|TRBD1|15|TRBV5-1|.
CASSLLGQGSYEQYF
TGCGCCAGCAGCTTGCTCGGACAGGGTTCCTACGAGCAGTACTTC
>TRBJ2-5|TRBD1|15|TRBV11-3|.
CASSLAPTGSATQYF
TGTGCCAGCAGCTTAGCCCCGACAGGGTCCGCGACCCAGTACTTC
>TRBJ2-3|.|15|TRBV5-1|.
CASSLVPDSADTQYF
TGCGCCAGCAGCTTGGTTCCAGACTCGGCAGATACGCAGTATTTT
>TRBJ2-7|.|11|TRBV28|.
CASSSANEQYF
TGTGCCAGCAGTTCGGCCAACGAGCAGTACTTC
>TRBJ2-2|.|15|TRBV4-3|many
CASGGTGSEAGELFF
TGCGCCAGCGGGGGAACGGGGAGTGAGGCCGGGGAGCTGTTTTTT
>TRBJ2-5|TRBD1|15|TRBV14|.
CASSHIQGLQETQYF
TGTGCCAGCAGCCACATACAGGGGTTACAAGAGACCCAGTACTTC
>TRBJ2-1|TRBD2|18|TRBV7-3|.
CASSLGSSSGRTYNEQFF
TGTGCCAGCAGCTTAGGGTCGTCTAGCGGGAGGACCTACAATGAGCAGTTCTTC
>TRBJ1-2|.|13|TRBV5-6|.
CASSFQGGLGYTF
TGTGCCAGCAGCTTTCAGGGAGGTTTGGGCTACACCTTC
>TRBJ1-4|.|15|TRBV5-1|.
CASSSSGTGNEKLFF
TGCGCCAGCAGCTCTTCCGGGACGGGGAATGAAAAACTGTTTTTT
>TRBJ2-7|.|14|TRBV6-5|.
CASSYPGQSYEQYF
TGTGCCAGCAGCTACCCAGGCCAGTCCTACGAGCAGTACTTC
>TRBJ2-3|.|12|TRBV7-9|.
CASSFGRDTQYF
TGTGCCAGCAGCTTTGGGAGAGATACGCAGTATTTT
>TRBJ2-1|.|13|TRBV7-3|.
CASSTGPSNEQFF
TGTGCCAGCAGCACGGGACCTAGCAATGAGCAGTTCTTC
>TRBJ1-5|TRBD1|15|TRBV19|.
CASSMGQKANQPQHF
TGTGCCAGTAGTATGGGACAGAAAGCAAATCAGCCCCAGCATTTT
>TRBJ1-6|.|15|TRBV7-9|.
CASSLGPVSNSPLHF
TGTGCCAGCAGCTTAGGCCCCGTTTCTAATTCACCCCTCCACTTT
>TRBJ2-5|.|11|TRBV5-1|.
CASHGAETQYF
TGCGCCAGCCATGGGGCGGAGACCCAGTACTTC
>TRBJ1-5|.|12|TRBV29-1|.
CSVGGGLQPQHF
TGCAGCGTCGGGGGGGGGCTCCAGCCCCAGCATTTT
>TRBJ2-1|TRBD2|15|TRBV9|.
CASSVVGSGINEQFF
TGTGCCAGCAGCGTAGTGGGTAGCGGGATTAATGAGCAGTTCTTC
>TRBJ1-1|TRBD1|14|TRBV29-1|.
CSVGKTGSNTEAFF
TGCAGCGTCGGAAAGACAGGGTCGAACACTGAAGCTTTCTTT
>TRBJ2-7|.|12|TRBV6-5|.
CASSSGSHEQYF
TGTGCCAGCAGCTCGGGGAGTCATGAGCAGTACTTC
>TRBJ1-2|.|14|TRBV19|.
CASTLDSLPYGYTF
TGTGCCTCGACCTTGGACAGCCTACCCTATGGCTACACCTTC